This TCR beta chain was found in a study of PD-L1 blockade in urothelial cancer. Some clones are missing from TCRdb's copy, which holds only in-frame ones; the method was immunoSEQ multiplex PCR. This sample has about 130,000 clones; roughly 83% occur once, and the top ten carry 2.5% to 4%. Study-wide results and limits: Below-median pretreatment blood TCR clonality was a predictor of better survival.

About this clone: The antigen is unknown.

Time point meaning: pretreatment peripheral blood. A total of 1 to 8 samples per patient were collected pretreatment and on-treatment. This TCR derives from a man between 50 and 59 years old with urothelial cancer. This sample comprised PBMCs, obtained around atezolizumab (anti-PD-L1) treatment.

CDR3 in amino acids: CASSQGEAGGSYEQYF. The CDR3 DNA reads as TGTGCCAGCAGCCAAGGTGAGGCCGGCGGCTCCTACGAGCAGTACTTC. The chain joins TRBV4-2 to TRBJ2-7; D remains ambiguous. The germline V gene has CDR1 LGHNA and CDR2 YNFKEQ. This CDR3 comprises 16 residues. V lost 1 base to trimming and J lost 0 bases, with 13 bases between them.